This TCR beta chain was profiled in a study of cytomegalovirus exposure and HLA in healthy donors. Findings and caveats of the study: Most TCR beta V segments were productive about 87% or about 30% of the time in an earlier analysis. Equally common other TCR beta chains were less clonally expanded than HLA-associated ones, a later analysis found.

With 60 Vbeta and 13 Jbeta primers, the PCR was carried out. Measured with immunoSEQ multiplex PCR; TCRdb has only the in-frame clones, and not every one. The sample lists some 150,000 clones, around 79% occurring once. Each donor was nominally healthy when sampled (though unrecorded immune exposures were likely). V lost 5 bases and J 2 bases, leaving 14 bases between the germline ends. The CDR3 runs 15 residues. Germline values: CDR1 MDHEN, CDR2 SYDVKM. A remark on this clone: Its antigen is as yet unknown.

The rearrangement uses TRBV28 and TRBJ2-3; D ambiguous. The sequence derives from a man aged 25-45 years in good health and CMV-seropositive. Sequencing was carried out using PBMCs. The CDR3 DNA reads as TGTGCCAGCAGTCAAACGTTCAGGCTCACAGATACGCAGTATTTT. Translated: CASSQTFRLTDTQYF.